This T cell receptor beta chain is drawn from a study of T cell responses to AZD1222 COVID-19 vaccine. The germline V and J ends were trimmed by 4 bases and 0 bases, with 10 bases remaining between them. Per the germline V gene, CDR1 is PRHDT and CDR2 is FYEKMQ (reference sequence). The CDR3 length is 15 residues. The repertoire was sequenced with immunoSEQ multiplex PCR; TCRdb's copy has only in-frame clones and lacks some. The table records over 150,000 clones, roughly 87% of them present only once. V and J are TRBV13 and TRBJ1-3; D is perhaps TRBD1 (6 bases). The sequence was obtained from an adult in good health. The sequenced sample was peripheral blood, obtained on day 0 of AZD1222 vaccination. CDR3 sequence (DNA): TGTGCCAGCAGCTGGGGGGCCTTCTCTGGAAACACCATATATTTT. This translates into CASSWGAFSGNTIYF.